A single sample is the source of the 6 T cell receptor beta chains below, sequenced in a study of T cell responses to AZD1222 COVID-19 vaccine. Measured with immunoSEQ multiplex PCR; TCRdb has only the in-frame clones, and not every one. Of 95,000 to 150,000 clones in the sample, around 86% were seen once. The sequencing used peripheral blood, collected on day 0 of AZD1222 vaccination. The receptors here all came from an adult in good health.

This chain links TRBV5-5 with TRBJ1-1; the D is unclear. CDR1 SGHKS and CDR2 YYEKEE come from the germline V gene (reference sequence). The CDR3 has 15 amino acids. V dropped 1 base and J dropped 4 bases, with 14 bases sitting between them. CDR3 DNA sequence: TGTGCCAGCAGCTTGTTATCGGGAGAGTTCACTGAAGCTTTCTTT. Translating it yields CASSLLSGEFTEAFF.

The chain is built from TRBV19 and TRBJ2-1, with TRBD2 as a possible D gene (5 bases). The CDR3 contains 14 residues. V lost 9 bases and J lost 4, with 16 bases in between. The germline gives CDR1 LNHDA, CDR2 SQIVND (reference sequence). The CDR3 coding sequence is TGTGCCAGCCGCCCTGGGGAGATATACAATGAGCAGTTCTTC. Its protein product is CASRPGEIYNEQFF.

J is TRBJ1-2 and V is TRBV28; the match to TRBD1 covers 8 bases. The CDR3 totals 15 residues. Germline V gene data show CDR1 as MDHEN and CDR2 as SYDVKM. The V and J ends lost 4 bases and 7 bases, in that order; junction bases with no gene match: 11. The CDR3 bases are TGTGCCAGCAGTTGGGGGAAGGGGACAGGTGGTGGCTACACCTTC. Translated: CASSWGKGTGGGYTF.

V is TRBV9 and J is TRBJ2-1; the D gene is possibly TRBD2 (6 bases). The CDR3 has 15 residues. Germline-derived CDR1 and CDR2 are SGDLS and YYNGEE. V lost 0 bases and J 2 bases, leaving 9 bases between the germline ends. As DNA, the CDR3 is TGTGCCAGCAGCGTAGGCGGCGGGACCTACAATGAGCAGTTCTTC. Amino acid sequence: CASSVGGGTYNEQFF.

The chain joins TRBV2 to TRBJ1-1; 8 bases are a match to TRBD1. CDR1 SNHLY and CDR2 FYNNEI come from the germline V gene. CDR3 length: 12 residues. Unmatched junction bases numbered 7, after V lost 5 bases and J lost 11 bases. DNA for the CDR3: TGTGCCAGCAGTCTGGGACAGGTTGGGGCTTTCTTT. Encoded protein: CASSLGQVGAFF.

The chain employs TRBV6-5 and TRBJ2-7; no reliable D call. CDR1 is MNHEY, CDR2 SVGAGI, per germline. CDR3 length: 12 amino acids. The germline V and J ends were trimmed by 6 bases and 7 bases, with 13 bases remaining between them. The CDR3 sequence: CASSLGVGEQYF. Here the CDR3 DNA reads TGTGCCAGCAGCCTTGGGGTAGGGGAGCAGTACTTC.